Listed here are 14 T cell receptor beta chains from one sample, sequenced in a study of T-cell reconstitution after alpha-beta-depleted transplantation in children. TCRbeta library preparation incorporated unique molecular identifiers. TCRdb independently ran MiXCR on the PCR reads; one entry per CDR3 protein. The sample consists of roughly 500,000 distinct CDR3 sequences, about 18% of them appearing once. Material: PBMCs from the stem cell graft donor, obtained from the stem cell graft. These receptors were obtained from a human donor who donated a stem cell graft to a child with acute lymphoblastic leukemia.

The rearrangement uses TRBV5-1 and TRBJ1-2, with TRBD1 as a possible D gene (6 bases). Germline loops: CDR1 SGHRS, CDR2 YFSETQ. The CDR3 totals 13 residues. V was shortened by 4 bases and J by 7 bases, with 14 bases between the two germline ends. CDR3 sequence (DNA): TGCGCCAGCAGCCCCGAACAGGGAGGTGGCTACACCTTC. Protein: CASSPEQGGGYTF.

This chain links TRBV30 with TRBJ2-7; 10 bases align to TRBD1. J was trimmed by 3 bases and V by 3 bases; bases with no gene match: 2. CDR3 size: 13 residues. CDR1 and CDR2 from the germline V gene are GTSNPN and SVGIG (reference sequence). CDR3 DNA: TGTGCCTGGAGGGACAGGGGGGACTACGAGCAGTACTTC. Its protein is CAWRDRGDYEQYF.

In this sample, this clonotype turned up a few times. This chain connects TRBV18 to TRBJ2-3, with D unresolved. The CDR3 length is 15 residues. Germline-derived CDR1 and CDR2 are KGHSH and LQKENI. Trimming took off 3 bases at V and 1 base at J, with 11 bases between the two ends. This chain's CDR3 is CASSPRKEGTDTQYF. CDR3 sequence (DNA): TGTGCCAGCTCACCTAGGAAGGAAGGCACAGATACGCAGTATTTT.

A few counts support this clonotype. The V call is TRBV7-9, the J call TRBJ2-3; D is unclear. Per the germline V gene, CDR1 is SEHNR and CDR2 is FQNEAQ (reference sequence). Trimming pared 1 base from V and 0 bases from J, leaving 11 bases between. The CDR3 covers 16 residues. The CDR3 DNA sequence: TGTGCCAGCAGCTTAGACCTGCGCCCCAGCACAGATACGCAGTATTTT. This encodes CASSLDLRPSTDTQYF.

The chain uses TRBV20-1 and TRBJ2-1; 7 positions agree with TRBD2. V lost 3 bases, J lost 8 bases, and 19 bases stayed unmatched. Germline CDR1 and CDR2: DFQATT and SNEGSKA (reference sequence). The CDR3 is made up of 17 amino acids. Here the CDR3 DNA reads TGCAGTGCTAGCTACCGGGACGGCGGGAGTGCTTTCTATGAGCAGTTCTTC. Residues: CSASYRDGGSAFYEQFF.

This clonotype occurred a few times. The chain recombines TRBV5-5 with TRBJ1-4, with TRBD1 matching over 7 bases. Germline V CDR1 and CDR2: SGHKS, YYEKEE (reference sequence). The V and J ends lost 1 base and 4 bases, in that order; junction bases with no gene match: 13. The length of the CDR3 is 18 residues. CDR3 DNA: TGTGCCAGCAGCTTGCCGGGGACAGCGGACCTGAGTAATGAAAAACTGTTTTTT. Translating gives CASSLPGTADLSNEKLFF. Filled out from reference TRBV5-5 and TRBJ1-4, the complete variable domain reads DAGVTQSPTHLIKTRGQQVTLRCSPISGHKSVSWYQQVLGQGPQFIFQYYEKEERGRGNFPDRFSARQFPNYSSELNVNALLLGDSALYLCASSLPGTADLSNEKLFFGSGTQLSVL.

The chain employs TRBV30 and TRBJ1-5, with D possibly being TRBD1 (5 bases). This CDR3 contains 14 residues. Trimming removed 2 bases from V and 1 base from J, with 9 bases in between. Per the germline V gene, CDR1 is GTSNPN and CDR2 is SVGIG (reference sequence). This chain's CDR3 is CAWSTGLSNQPQHF. Written as DNA, the CDR3 is TGTGCCTGGAGTACAGGTCTCAGCAATCAGCCCCAGCATTTT.

The chain employs TRBV5-1 and TRBJ1-1; TRBD1 agrees at 10 bases. The germline V gene has CDR1 SGHRS and CDR2 YFSETQ. This CDR3 has 17 amino acids. Losses at the gene ends were 5 bases for V and 0 bases for J; bases not matched to a gene: 10. As DNA, the CDR3 is TGCGCCAGCAGTTCGACAGGGGGCGCGAAGATGAACACTGAAGCTTTCTTT. Amino acid sequence: CASSSTGGAKMNTEAFF.

This clonotype was seen more than once but under ten times. The chain carries TRBV18 and TRBJ1-1, with D perhaps TRBD1 (6 bases). The CDR3 is made up of 15 amino acids. From germline, CDR1 is KGHSH and CDR2 LQKENI. V was trimmed by 5 bases and J by 4 bases, leaving 17 bases between them. The CDR3 DNA follows: TGTGCCAGCTCAACCTTACAGGGAAGGGGCACTGAAGCTTTCTTT. Translation gives CASSTLQGRGTEAFF.

V usage is TRBV29-1 and J usage is TRBJ2-2, with D possibly matching TRBD2 (5 bases). This CDR3 has 13 residues. Germline V gene sequence: CDR1 SQVTM, CDR2 ANQGSEA. Deletions cut 6 bases from V and 5 bases from J, with 13 bases between. CDR3 sequence reads: CSVQRTVTGELFF. DNA of the CDR3: TGCAGCGTCCAGCGGACGGTAACCGGGGAGCTGTTTTTT.

The sample holds a few counts of this clonotype. This chain joins TRBV6-1 and TRBJ2-7, with D perhaps matching TRBD2 (6 bases). V shed 7 bases and J shed 1 base, with 14 bases lying between them. The germline V gene has CDR1 MNHNS and CDR2 SASEGT. There are 14 residues in the CDR3. Written as DNA, the CDR3 is TGTGCCAGCACCCCGGGACTGGGGTCCTACGAGCAGTACTTC. This codes for CASTPGLGSYEQYF.

Only a few counts were recorded for this clonotype. The gene calls are TRBV21-1 and TRBJ2-1; the D call TRBD2 from the table was never checked on the DNA. TRBV21-1 counts as a pseudogene. The CDR3 is 18 residues long. The CDR3 coding sequence is TGTGCCAGCAGCAAAAGTAGAATTGAGACTATAAGTTACAATGAGCAGTTCTTC. Protein: CASSKSRIETISYNEQFF.

This clonotype was detected a few times. This sequence joins TRBV7-3 and TRBJ2-1; no reliable D call. Deletions cut 3 bases from V and 8 bases from J, with 20 bases between. Germline assignment: CDR1 SGHTA and CDR2 FQGTGA. This CDR3 has 16 amino acids. This CDR3 reads CASSFGPSIMSHEQFF. The DNA for the CDR3 is TGTGCCAGCAGCTTCGGGCCTTCCATAATGTCTCATGAGCAGTTCTTC.

The genes are TRBV7-9 and TRBJ2-1, with TRBD1 as a possible D gene (5 bases). Per germline, CDR1 SEHNR and CDR2 FQNEAQ (reference sequence). This CDR3 comprises 16 residues. Deletions cut 3 bases from V and 0 bases from J, with 12 bases between. DNA for the CDR3: TGTGCCAGCAGCTTCAGGGCACAGAGCTCCTACAATGAGCAGTTCTTC. Its protein is CASSFRAQSSYNEQFF.